These T cell receptor beta chains were read from a single sample in a study of cytomegalovirus exposure and HLA in healthy donors. Produced via immunoSEQ multiplex PCR; TCRdb's table is partial and in-frame only. This sample yields about 190,000 clones, of which roughly 80% are seen a single time; 1.6% belongs to the top ten. The specimen was PBMCs. The receptors were gathered from a woman aged 18-30 years in good health and CMV-seronegative. The conserved cysteine and the conserved F or W are not part of the CDR3 here. Size is omitted from some rows. Given values are once, few, many or a class for expanded clones.

11 | TRBJ1-2 | TRBV28 | . | ASSDRGNYGYT
14 | TRBJ2-6 | TRBV5-4 | . | ASSLGTGYGANVLT
11 | TRBJ2-7 | TRBV11-3 | . | ASSSGTGNEQY
13 | TRBJ2-7 | TRBV7-8 | . | ASSLTGTGGYEQY
13 | TRBJ1-3 | TRBV10-2 | . | ASSEFGGSGNTIY
14 | TRBJ2-7 | TRBV27 | . | ASSLLSSGDSYEQY
17 | TRBJ2-1 | TRBV9 | . | ASSVREGGADATYNEQF
11 | TRBJ2-1 | TRBV28 | . | ASSWGPGNEQF
12 | TRBJ1-2 | TRBV6-1 | once | ASRSVGGYFGYT
14 | TRBJ2-5 | TRBV7-9 | . | ASSLVGGAIQETQY
15 | TRBJ2-3 | TRBV7-2 | once | ASSLEGGAGTSDTQY
18 | TRBJ2-1 | TRBV5-1 | . | ASSSGLAGGIFSSYNEQF
14 | TRBJ1-5 | TRBV18 | . | ASSPIGGASNQPQH
11 | TRBJ1-1 | TRBV6-5 | . | ASSPTVNTEAF
13 | TRBJ2-1 | TRBV4-1 | . | ASSQDSGGANEQF
11 | TRBJ2-5 | TRBV11-2 | . | ASSYSFQETQY
10 | TRBJ1-1 | TRBV10-2 | . | ATSLVNTEAF
13 | TRBJ1-2 | TRBV5-6 | . | ASSTPDRINYGYT
9 | TRBJ1-4 | TRBV20-1 | . | SAHSGEKLF
13 | TRBJ2-2 | TRBV5-6 | . | ASSFVSYEPGELF
12 | TRBJ1-2 | TRBV9 | . | ASSVVLDGAGYT
11 | TRBJ1-2 | TRBV7-3 | . | ASSAQEGDGYT
13 | TRBJ1-5 | TRBV5-1 | . | ASSFGQGYNQPQH
14 | TRBJ2-3 | TRBV7-7 | . | ASSLDEATGTDTQY
10 | . | TRBV6-1 | . | ASRGPSYEQY
9 | TRBJ2-1 | TRBV6-5 | few | ASRGGNEQF
12 | TRBJ2-7 | TRBV19 | . | ASSGTGASYEQY
14 | TRBJ2-1 | TRBV19 | . | ASSIAPSGLKNEQF
13 | TRBJ1-2 | TRBV11-2 | once | ASSLVWDRNYGYT
8 | TRBJ1-5 | TRBV2 | . | ASRGVDQH
13 | TRBJ1-1 | TRBV4-1 | . | ASSQGWTTASEAF
12 | TRBJ2-7 | TRBV28 | . | ASSPRGGSYEQY
11 | TRBJ1-2 | TRBV30 | . | AWSVLAEDGYT
13 | TRBJ1-6 | TRBV7-9 | . | ASSLVGQRNSPLH
16 | TRBJ1-4 | TRBV6-1 | . | ASSETSLFYRGNEKLF
13 | TRBJ1-1 | TRBV28 | . | ASSLQSGVWTEAF
13 | TRBJ2-6 | TRBV2 | . | ASSVQGAGANVLT
12 | TRBJ1-3 | TRBV6-1 | few | ASSEAGGGNTIY
11 | TRBJ2-7 | TRBV10-2 | . | ASTLTGAYEQY